These 22 T cell receptor beta chains were sequenced from one sample in a study of cytomegalovirus exposure and HLA in healthy donors. Primers: 60 Vbeta forward and 13 Jbeta reverse. The data were produced by immunoSEQ multiplex PCR, yet TCRdb's version contains in-frame clones alone and is incomplete. This sample's table reports just under 80,000 clones. Material for sequencing was PBMCs. The receptors here all came from a man aged 18 to 29 in good health and CMV-seropositive.

This chain connects TRBV6-5 to TRBJ1-1; D unclear. This CDR3 region has 14 residues. The germline V gene encodes CDR1 MNHEY and CDR2 SVGAGI. V was shortened by 0 bases and J by 8 bases, with 13 bases between the two germline ends. This chain's CDR3 is CASSYSFRGWEAFF. For the CDR3, the DNA is TGTGCCAGCAGTTACTCGTTTCGGGGATGGGAAGCTTTCTTT.

The chain uses TRBV19 and TRBJ2-7; 13 positions match TRBD2. Germline-derived CDR1 and CDR2 are LNHDA and SQIVND (reference sequence). This CDR3 is 16 amino acids long. The V and J ends lost 3 bases and 6 bases, in that order; junction bases with no gene match: 8. CDR3 in DNA: TGTGCCAGTAGTATTTTAGGACTAGCGGGAGTGAGCGAGCAGTACTTC. Its protein product is CASSILGLAGVSEQYF.

This rearrangement joins TRBV2 to TRBJ2-6; D perhaps matches TRBD2 (5 bases). CDR1 SNHLY and CDR2 FYNNEI come from the germline V gene. The ends were cut back, 1 base at V and 11 bases at J, with 9 bases in the middle. This CDR3 comprises 13 residues. The CDR3 protein is CASSEGTGHVLTF. Here the CDR3 DNA reads TGTGCCAGCAGTGAAGGGACTGGTCACGTCCTGACTTTC.

The chain uses TRBV5-6 and TRBJ1-2; D ambiguous. V was clipped by 0 bases and J by 8 bases, with 17 bases between them. The CDR3 spans 15 residues. The germline gives CDR1 SGHDT, CDR2 YYEEEE. The CDR3: CASSLGRRDLWGYTF. Here the CDR3 DNA reads TGTGCCAGCAGCTTGGGGCGGAGGGATCTTTGGGGCTACACCTTC. The variable domain in full, completed from reference TRBV5-6 and TRBJ1-2, reads DAGVTQSPTHLIKTRGQQVTLRCSPKSGHDTVSWYQQALGQGPQFIFQYYEEEERQRGNFPDRFSGHQFPNYSSELNVNALLLGDSALYLCASSLGRRDLWGYTFGSGTRLTVV.

The rearrangement uses TRBV5-4 and TRBJ2-1; 8 bases agree with TRBD2. The length of the CDR3 is 15 residues. Germline V gene sequence: CDR1 SGHNT, CDR2 YYREEE (reference sequence). Unmatched junction bases numbered 11, after V lost 6 bases and J lost 6 bases. The CDR3 loop is CASIRAGDGGNEQFF. CDR3 nucleotides: TGTGCCAGCATCAGAGCGGGAGACGGGGGCAATGAGCAGTTCTTC.

The chain joins TRBV12-5 to TRBJ2-7, with 7 bases aligning to TRBD1. Germline CDR1 reads LGHNT; CDR2 reads FRNRAP. With V trimmed by 5 bases and J by 2 bases, 6 bases remained unmatched. This CDR3 has 14 residues. The CDR3 is CASGSGQAPYEQYF. The CDR3 nucleotides read TGTGCTAGTGGTAGCGGACAGGCTCCCTACGAGCAGTACTTC. Complete variable domain (other parts from reference TRBV12-5 and TRBJ2-7): DARVTQTPRHKVTEMGQEVTMRCQPILGHNTVFWYRQTMMQGLELLAYFRNRAPLDDSGMPKDRFSAEMPDATLATLKIQPSEPRDSAVYFCASGSGQAPYEQYFGPGTRLTVT.

This rearrangement joins TRBV7-8 to TRBJ1-5; a weak D match, TRBD1 (6 bases). The V gene's germline CDR1 is SGHVS and CDR2 FQNEAQ. The ends were cut back, 5 bases at V and 6 bases at J, with 14 bases in the middle. The CDR3 spans 14 residues. The CDR3 DNA sequence: TGTGCCAGCAGCGCAGACAGGTGGCGTCAGCCCCAGCATTTT. Its translation is CASSADRWRQPQHF.

The rearrangement links TRBV5-1 to TRBJ1-6; no clear D. Germline loops: CDR1 SGHRS, CDR2 YFSETQ. The CDR3 spans 13 residues. The V gene lost 0 bases and the J gene lost 10 bases, with 8 bases spanning the gap. In DNA, the CDR3 is TGCGCCAGCAGCTTGGGCTCCCTATCACCCCTCCACTTT. Amino acids: CASSLGSLSPLHF.

The CDR3: CASSLPGRGNYGYTF. The CDR3 coding sequence is TGTGCCAGCAGCTTGCCCGGACGGGGGAACTATGGCTACACCTTC. The V call is TRBV5-4, the J call TRBJ1-2; the D gene is possibly TRBD1 (5 bases). CDR3 size: 15 residues. The V gene's germline CDR1 is SGHNT and CDR2 YYREEE (reference sequence). V lost 1 base, J lost 2 bases, and 12 bases lay in between.

J is TRBJ1-1 and V is TRBV11-3, with D perhaps matching TRBD1 (6 bases). With 1 base removed from V and 1 base from J, the gap between germline ends came to 10 bases. Per germline, CDR1 SGHNT and CDR2 YENEEA. The CDR3 is made up of 15 amino acids. CDR3 residues: CASSLGGQTNTEAFF. Written as DNA, the CDR3 is TGTGCCAGCAGCTTAGGAGGACAGACGAACACTGAAGCTTTCTTT.

The J gene is TRBJ2-1, the V gene TRBV5-1, with 9 bases fitting TRBD1. The V segment lost 4 bases and the J segment 2 bases; nucleotides outside the gene matches: 4. The CDR3 is 15 residues long. Germline values: CDR1 SGHRS, CDR2 YFSETQ. As DNA, the CDR3 is TGCGCCAGCAGCCACACAGGGGGCGCCTACAATGAGCAGTTCTTC. Translation: CASSHTGGAYNEQFF.

This chain connects TRBV6-5 to TRBJ1-5; D might be TRBD1 (5 bases). This CDR3 spans 15 amino acids. Per germline, CDR1 MNHEY and CDR2 SVGAGI. The V gene lost 3 bases and the J gene lost 0 bases, with 9 bases spanning the gap. DNA of the CDR3: TGTGCCAGCAGTTATCGGACACCTAGCAATCAGCCCCAGCATTTT. This translates into CASSYRTPSNQPQHF.

The CDR3 DNA is TGTGCCAGCAGTTTATTCTTGATCGGGACAGAGCTAATCTACGAGCAGTACTTC. It specifies CASSLFLIGTELIYEQYF. The chain is built from TRBV28 and TRBJ2-5, with 7 bases identical to TRBD1. The end of the DNA aligns better with TRBJ2-7, so the J call may be wrong. The CDR3 consists of 18 residues. Per the germline V gene, CDR1 is MDHEN and CDR2 is SYDVKM.

The rearrangement links TRBV30 to TRBJ1-2; 10 bases agree with TRBD1. The germline V gene has CDR1 GTSNPN and CDR2 SVGIG (reference sequence). The CDR3 is made up of 17 amino acids. V lost 2 bases and J lost 6; bases outside the gene matches: 15. The CDR3 loop is CAWSTLGTGALRDGYTF. CDR3 DNA: TGTGCCTGGAGTACACTGGGGACAGGGGCACTCCGTGATGGCTACACCTTC.

V usage is TRBV7-2 and J usage is TRBJ2-1; TRBD2 matches at 14 bases. CDR1 and CDR2 from the germline V gene are SGHTA and FQGNSA. The junction had 8 bases not matched to a gene; V was cut back by 7 bases and J by 6 bases. This CDR3 has 16 residues. For the CDR3, the DNA is TGTGCCAGCATGCGGACTAGCGGGGGGTTGTCCAATGAGCAGTTCTTC. Translated, it gives CASMRTSGGLSNEQFF.

V is TRBV19 and J is TRBJ2-5, with TRBD2 as a possible D gene (5 bases). The CDR3 loop spans 14 amino acids. Trimming cost V 4 bases and J 3 bases, with 12 bases left between them. Germline lookup yields CDR1 LNHDA and CDR2 SQIVND (reference sequence). As DNA, the CDR3 is TGTGCCAGTAGTAGTCGAGGGTTTGAAGAGACCCAGTACTTC. Its protein is CASSSRGFEETQYF.

V is TRBV5-1 and J is TRBJ2-1; 12 bases align to TRBD2. Germline lookup yields CDR1 SGHRS and CDR2 YFSETQ. Trimming took 3 bases from V and 8 from J; bases not matched to a gene: 6. CDR3 size: 15 residues. The CDR3, as DNA: TGCGCCAGCAGCTACCTAGCGGGGGGGCCCGATGAGCAGTTCTTC. Translated, it gives CASSYLAGGPDEQFF.

CDR3 residues: CASSSEGETQYF. As DNA, the CDR3 is TGTGCCAGCTCAAGTGAGGGAGAGACCCAGTACTTC. The chain combines TRBV18 with TRBJ2-5; D might be TRBD2 (5 bases). Germline V gene data show CDR1 as KGHSH and CDR2 as LQKENI. V was clipped by 5 bases and J by 4 bases, with 8 bases between them. CDR3 length equals 12 residues.

The chain carries TRBV19 and TRBJ1-1, with TRBD1 as a possible D gene (6 bases). The CDR3 is made up of 14 amino acids. Germline values: CDR1 LNHDA, CDR2 SQIVND (reference sequence). V was pared by 3 bases and J by 5 bases, with 13 bases between. The CDR3 nucleotides are TGTGCCAGTAGTATGATGTTGGGGGCGACTGAAGCTTTCTTT. The encoded protein is CASSMMLGATEAFF.

The genes are TRBV18 and TRBJ1-2, with TRBD1 matching 8 bases. Per germline, CDR1 KGHSH and CDR2 LQKENI. The CDR3 covers 13 residues. The J segment lost 8 bases and the V segment lost 3 bases, leaving 5 bases of the junction unmatched. This CDR3 is CASSPGQGDGYTF. The CDR3 DNA reads as TGTGCCAGCTCACCTGGACAGGGTGACGGCTACACCTTC.

This chain uses TRBV5-1 with TRBJ1-2; TRBD1 aligns across 12 bases. Germline CDR1 SGHRS, CDR2 YFSETQ. This CDR3 has 15 amino acids. V was clipped by 2 bases and J by 8 bases; unmatched bases: 7. CDR3 DNA sequence: TGCGCCAGCAGCTTTACCGGGACAGGGGGCCTCGGCTACACCTTC. As protein: CASSFTGTGGLGYTF.

The chain links TRBV5-1 to TRBJ1-2, with 9 nucleotides matching TRBD1. The trim removed 4 bases at V and 7 bases at J, leaving 8 bases unmatched. The CDR3 sequence is 14 residues long. Germline V CDR1 and CDR2: SGHRS, YFSETQ. The chain's CDR3 is CASSRTGDSSGYTF. The CDR3 DNA reads as TGCGCCAGCAGCAGGACAGGGGATAGCTCTGGCTACACCTTC. The variable domain in full, with the rest retrieved from reference TRBV5-1 and TRBJ1-2, is KAGVTQTPRYLIKTRGQQVTLSCSPISGHRSVSWYQQTPGQGLQFLFEYFSETQRNKGNFPGRFSGRQFSNSRSEMNVSTLELGDSALYLCASSRTGDSSGYTFGSGTRLTVV.